These 10 T cell receptor beta chains share one sample of origin, sequenced in a study of blood T cell repertoires in COVID-19. TCRdb's table, derived via immunoSEQ multiplex PCR, lists solely in-frame clones and lacks some. This repertoire shows 90,000 to 120,000 clones, approximately 90% found once; its top ten account for approximately 6.2%. The specimen was peripheral blood. The origin of the receptors is a man between 50 and 59 years old with active or convalescent COVID-19.

J is TRBJ1-2 and V is TRBV4-1; D gene unclear. Germline CDR1 and CDR2: MGHRA and YSYEKL. V was trimmed by 0 bases and J by 14 bases, leaving 16 bases between them. The CDR3 has 13 residues. For the CDR3, the DNA is TGCGCCAGCAGCCAAGAAGACGGCGGGCCTCTAACCTTC. Protein sequence: CASSQEDGGPLTF.

The chain recombines TRBV2 with TRBJ1-6, with D perhaps matching TRBD1 (5 bases). The CDR3 spans 14 residues. CDR1 and CDR2 from the germline V gene are SNHLY and FYNNEI. V was trimmed by 8 bases and J by 9 bases, leaving 17 bases between them. In nucleotides, the CDR3 is TGTGCCAGCCAAGGGGTAGGGATTGGTTCACCCCTCCACTTT. Protein: CASQGVGIGSPLHF.

The V call is TRBV28, the J call TRBJ1-6; D call uncertain. Germline lookup yields CDR1 MDHEN and CDR2 SYDVKM. Trimming shortened V by 4 bases and J by 6 bases, and 7 bases separated the two germline ends. CDR3 length equals 13 residues. CDR3 nucleotide sequence: TGTGCCAGCAGTTCTGGGAGTAATTCACCCCTCCACTTT. This translates into CASSSGSNSPLHF.

This chain joins TRBV20-1 and TRBJ1-4; maybe TRBD1 (5 bases). This CDR3 comprises 11 residues. The germline CDR1 and CDR2 sequences are DFQATT and SNEGSKA (reference sequence). The ends were cut back, 8 bases at V and 8 bases at J, with 12 bases in the middle. CDR3 residues: CSFGHREKLFF. In nucleotides, the CDR3 is TGCAGTTTCGGACACAGGGAAAAACTGTTTTTT.

CDR3 region: CAISESSQGAGKLFF. In DNA form, the CDR3 reads TGTGCCATCAGTGAGTCTTCGCAGGGGGCTGGAAAACTGTTTTTT. This chain links TRBV10-3 with TRBJ1-4, with 8 bases fitting TRBD1. V dropped 0 bases and J dropped 10; count of bases not matched to a gene: 7. CDR3 size: 15 residues. Per germline, CDR1 ENHRY and CDR2 SYGVKD.

This chain connects TRBV28 to TRBJ1-1; possibly TRBD1 for D (6 bases). Trimming left V 7 bases short and J 4 bases short, with 16 bases between. Germline lookup yields CDR1 MDHEN and CDR2 SYDVKM. The CDR3 length is 14 residues. CDR3 amino acids: CASTTTGWSTEAFF. The CDR3 bases are TGTGCCAGCACCACGACAGGTTGGAGCACTGAAGCTTTCTTT.

V gene TRBV28 combines with J gene TRBJ1-2; 7 bases map to TRBD1. Germline V gene lookup returns CDR1 MDHEN and CDR2 SYDVKM. This CDR3 is 14 amino acids long. The V and J ends lost 4 bases and 4 bases, in that order; junction bases with no gene match: 6. The CDR3 reads CASSSRDRVYGYTF. In nucleotides, the CDR3 is TGTGCCAGCAGTTCCCGGGACAGAGTCTATGGCTACACCTTC.

The V and J genes are TRBV9 and TRBJ2-6; TRBD1 aligns across 8 bases. The CDR3 length is 15 residues. V was pared by 3 bases and J by 4 bases, with 3 bases of the junction left unmatched. Germline-derived CDR1 and CDR2 are SGDLS and YYNGEE. As DNA, the CDR3 is TGTGCCAGCAGCGCACAGGGGGTCGGGGCCAACGTCCTGACTTTC. Translation gives CASSAQGVGANVLTF.

CDR3 bases: TGTGCCACCAGCAGAGGACTAGCGGGAGGTCCTGGCTTCTCCTACAATGAGCAGTTCTTC. It translates to CATSRGLAGGPGFSYNEQFF. This chain joins TRBV15 and TRBJ2-1; 13 bases map to TRBD2. Losses at the gene ends were 1 base for V and 0 bases for J; bases not matched to a gene: 9. From germline, CDR1 is LNHNV and CDR2 YYDKDF (reference sequence). The CDR3 is made up of 20 amino acids.

The chain uses TRBV10-1 and TRBJ2-7, with a weak D call TRBD2 (6 bases). The germline V gene has CDR1 WNHNN and CDR2 SYGVQD (reference sequence). The ends were cut back, 5 bases at V and 6 bases at J, with 11 bases in the middle. This CDR3 has 12 amino acids. CDR3 amino acids: CASSSLGGEQYF. The CDR3 DNA sequence: TGCGCCAGCAGTTCCCTGGGGGGCGAGCAGTACTTC.